These T cell receptor beta chains were read from a single sample in a study of OX40 agonist ivuxolimab in advanced cancers. TCRdb's table, derived via immunoSEQ multiplex PCR, lists solely in-frame clones and lacks some. The sample has about 50,000 clones; about 81% are singletons. The sample here was CD4+ or CD8+ T cells sorted from blood, taken in a trial of the OX40 agonist ivuxolimab. The origin of the receptors is an adult with an advanced solid tumor such as melanoma, head and neck, liver or kidney cancer. Each CDR3 is given with its conserved first and last residue. A D gene is named only where the DNA matches it firmly. Expanded clones are given a class, and other clones once, few, many or no size at all.

J: TRBJ2-7
D: -
size: -
V: TRBV29-1
CDR3: CSVERLGRSSYEQYF
DNA: TGCAGCGTTGAGCGGTTGGGGAGAAGCTCCTACGAGCAGTACTTC

J: TRBJ2-7
D: -
size: few
V: TRBV2
CDR3: CASRGIGGEQYF
DNA: TGTGCCAGCAGAGGCATTGGGGGCGAGCAGTACTTC

J: TRBJ2-7
D: TRBD1
size: -
V: TRBV6-5
CDR3: CASTPTGGLYEQYF
DNA: TGTGCCAGCACACCTACAGGGGGCCTCTACGAGCAGTACTTC

J: TRBJ1-4
D: -
size: once
V: TRBV19
CDR3: CASSYRDKLFF
DNA: TGTGCCAGTAGTTATAGGGACAAACTGTTTTTT

J: TRBJ2-2
D: -
size: -
V: TRBV19
CDR3: CASSTLDRFMGGSTGELFF
DNA: TGTGCCAGTAGTACGCTAGACCGGTTTATGGGGGGTTCAACCGGGGAGCTGTTTTTT

J: TRBJ1-3
D: -
size: once
V: TRBV27
CDR3: CASSLAGFGNTIYF
DNA: TGTGCCAGCAGTTTAGCAGGGTTCGGAAACACCATATATTTT

J: TRBJ2-1
D: -
size: -
V: TRBV19
CDR3: CASSNPGRTVGEQFF
DNA: TGTGCCAGTAGTAATCCGGGTCGGACAGTAGGTGAGCAGTTCTTC

J: TRBJ1-5
D: -
size: -
V: TRBV10-3
CDR3: CAISPGIPNQPQHF
DNA: TGTGCCATCAGCCCCGGGATCCCAAATCAGCCCCAGCATTTT

J: TRBJ2-6
D: -
size: -
V: TRBV10-3
CDR3: CAISFRGLGANVLTF
DNA: TGTGCCATCAGTTTCAGGGGATTGGGGGCCAACGTCCTGACTTTC

J: TRBJ2-1
D: -
size: -
V: TRBV11-3
CDR3: CASSQSGNEQFF
DNA: TGTGCCAGCAGCCAGAGCGGGAATGAGCAGTTCTTC

J: TRBJ2-5
D: -
size: once
V: TRBV19
CDR3: CASRQAGETQYF
DNA: TGTGCCAGTAGACAGGCTGGGGAGACCCAGTACTTC

J: TRBJ2-2
D: -
size: few
V: TRBV7-2
CDR3: CASSFIPSGLRELFF
DNA: TGTGCCAGCAGCTTCATACCCTCAGGGCTGAGGGAGCTGTTTTTT

J: TRBJ1-4
D: TRBD1
size: once
V: TRBV19
CDR3: CASSRQGPNEKLFF
DNA: TGTGCCAGTAGTCGACAGGGTCCTAATGAAAAACTGTTTTTT

J: TRBJ2-3
D: -
size: -
V: TRBV27
CDR3: CASSSPFDRPDTQYF
DNA: TGTGCCAGCAGCTCGCCGTTCGACCGGCCAGATACGCAGTATTTT

J: TRBJ2-2
D: TRBD1
size: -
V: TRBV5-4
CDR3: CASSPLGTVGELFF
DNA: TGTGCCAGCAGCCCATTAGGGACAGTCGGGGAGCTGTTTTTT

J: TRBJ2-3
D: TRBD1
size: -
V: TRBV5-5
CDR3: CASSGRTGAYVTDTQYF
DNA: TGTGCCAGCAGCGGCAGAACAGGGGCTTATGTGACAGATACGCAGTATTTT

J: TRBJ2-1
D: TRBD2
size: once
V: TRBV7-8
CDR3: CASSLVAGLIYNEQFF
DNA: TGTGCCAGCAGCTTGGTAGCGGGACTGATCTACAATGAGCAGTTCTTC

J: TRBJ1-4
D: -
size: -
V: TRBV10-3
CDR3: CAISPPYHEKLFF
DNA: TGTGCCATCAGTCCCCCCTATCATGAAAAACTGTTTTTT

J: TRBJ2-2
D: TRBD2
size: -
V: TRBV4-1
CDR3: CASSQAAGGGSTGELFF
DNA: TGCGCCAGCAGCCAGGCCGCCGGGGGAGGGAGTACCGGGGAGCTGTTTTTT

J: TRBJ2-3
D: -
size: -
V: TRBV18
CDR3: CASSQGPTDTQYF
DNA: TGTGCCAGCTCACAGGGGCCCACAGATACGCAGTATTTT

J: TRBJ2-7
D: -
size: -
V: TRBV27
CDR3: CASSLTDSLYSYEQYF
DNA: TGTGCCAGCAGTTTAACCGACAGCCTATACTCCTACGAGCAGTACTTC

J: TRBJ2-7
D: TRBD2
size: -
V: TRBV5-1
CDR3: CASSSRLAGAYEQYF
DNA: TGTGCCAGCAGCTCAAGACTAGCGGGAGCCTACGAGCAGTACTTC

J: TRBJ2-3
D: TRBD2
size: once
V: TRBV7-2
CDR3: CASSLLATSGNKDTQYF
DNA: TGTGCCAGCAGCTTATTGGCGACTAGCGGGAACAAAGATACGCAGTATTTT

J: TRBJ2-7
D: -
size: -
V: TRBV7-8
CDR3: CASSSTTAYEQYF
DNA: TGTGCCAGCAGCTCTACTACCGCCTACGAGCAGTACTTC

J: TRBJ2-7
D: -
size: once
V: TRBV10-3
CDR3: CAISESPTGVMSNEQYF
DNA: TGTGCCATCAGTGAGTCGCCGACTGGGGTAATGTCAAACGAGCAGTACTTC

J: TRBJ1-1
D: -
size: -
V: TRBV5-1
CDR3: CASSLAVGANEAFF
DNA: TGCGCCAGCAGCTTGGCCGTAGGGGCTAATGAAGCTTTCTTT

J: TRBJ1-1
D: -
size: -
V: TRBV18
CDR3: CASSPDMNTEAFF
DNA: TGTGCCAGCTCACCCGATATGAACACTGAAGCTTTCTTT

J: TRBJ1-2
D: -
size: -
V: TRBV29-1
CDR3: CSVEAFGSYRGYTF
DNA: TGCAGCGTTGAAGCTTTCGGGTCTTACAGGGGCTACACCTTC

J: TRBJ1-1
D: -
size: -
V: TRBV1
CDR3: CTSSQERRDRVGPEAFF
DNA: TGCACCAGCAGCCAAGAGCGGAGGGATAGGGTCGGCCCTGAAGCTTTCTTT

J: TRBJ2-3
D: TRBD2
size: -
V: TRBV5-1
CDR3: CASSPSTSGTGDTQYF
DNA: TGCGCCAGCAGCCCGTCGACTAGCGGGACTGGGGATACGCAGTATTTT

J: TRBJ1-1
D: TRBD1
size: -
V: TRBV27
CDR3: CASSLGQANTEAFF
DNA: TGTGCCAGCAGTTTGGGACAGGCAAACACTGAAGCTTTCTTT

J: TRBJ1-2
D: -
size: few
V: TRBV7-9
CDR3: CASSLISGNGYTF
DNA: TGTGCCAGCAGCTTAATCTCTGGGAATGGCTACACCTTC

J: TRBJ2-5
D: -
size: -
V: TRBV5-4
CDR3: CASSEGGSGRYQGTQYF
DNA: TGTGCCAGCAGCGAGGGTGGATCAGGACGATACCAGGGGACCCAGTACTTC

J: TRBJ1-2
D: TRBD1
size: few
V: TRBV6-5
CDR3: CASGQGAKGYTF
DNA: TGTGCCAGCGGACAGGGGGCGAAAGGCTACACCTTC

J: TRBJ1-6
D: -
size: -
V: TRBV4-1
CDR3: CASSQANLDIFTNNSPLHF
DNA: TGCGCCAGCAGCCAAGCAAATCTTGACATTTTTACGAATAATTCACCCCTCCACTTT

J: TRBJ2-3
D: -
size: -
V: TRBV25-1
CDR3: CASSEYLDTQYF
DNA: TGTGCCAGCAGTGAATATTTAGATACGCAGTATTTT

J: TRBJ2-5
D: -
size: once
V: TRBV2
CDR3: CASNQQETQYF
DNA: TGTGCCAGCAACCAACAAGAGACCCAGTACTTC

J: TRBJ2-2
D: -
size: -
V: TRBV5-1
CDR3: CASSFPEQNTGELFF
DNA: TGCGCCAGCAGCTTCCCGGAGCAGAACACCGGGGAGCTGTTTTTT

J: TRBJ2-3
D: -
size: -
V: TRBV7-2
CDR3: CASSFAGGTDTQYF
DNA: TGTGCCAGCAGCTTTGCAGGCGGTACAGATACGCAGTATTTT

J: TRBJ1-1
D: TRBD1
size: -
V: TRBV5-4
CDR3: CASSPPDRVTEAFF
DNA: TGTGCCAGCAGCCCGCCGGACAGGGTTACTGAAGCTTTCTTT

J: TRBJ2-7
D: TRBD1
size: few
V: TRBV4-2
CDR3: CAVGTGYEQYF
DNA: TGTGCCGTTGGGACAGGCTACGAGCAGTACTTC